The 11 T cell receptor beta chains presented below share a single source sample, sequenced in a study of blood T cell repertoires in COVID-19. Here immunoSEQ multiplex PCR was the method, and the copy in TCRdb shows in-frame clones only, minus some. The sample records roughly 350,000 clones, roughly 85% being singletons. Sequencing input: peripheral blood. These receptors originate from a young woman with acute or convalescent COVID-19.

This rearrangement joins TRBV3-1 (or the pseudogene TRBV3-2) to TRBJ2-5, with D perhaps TRBD2 (5 bases). Trimming shortened V by 2 bases and J by 6 bases, and 16 bases separated the two germline ends. CDR1 and CDR2 (germline): LGHDT, YNNKEL (reference sequence). CDR3 length equals 15 residues. In DNA, the CDR3 is TGTGCCAGCAGCCAAAGAGGGAGTTTGAGAAAGACCCAGTACTTC. Translation: CASSQRGSLRKTQYF.

CDR3 coding DNA: TGTGCCAGCAGCAATGGCCTGCACCTCTCCGGGGAGCTGTTTTTT. Protein sequence: CASSNGLHLSGELFF. V usage is TRBV6-6 and J usage is TRBJ2-2; no definite D call. V was cut by 6 bases and J by 6 bases, with 17 bases left in between. Per the germline V gene, CDR1 is MNHNY and CDR2 is SVGAGI (reference sequence). This CDR3 is built from 15 residues.

The chain has TRBV24-1 and TRBJ2-4, with D uncertain. Germline V gene data show CDR1 as KGHDR and CDR2 as SFDVKD. This CDR3 spans 15 amino acids. Deletions cut 1 base from V and 5 bases from J, with 11 bases between. The CDR3 nucleotides are TGTGCCACCAGTGATTTTTGGAGTAGTGAAAACATTCAGTACTTC. This sequence encodes CATSDFWSSENIQYF.

J is TRBJ1-6 and V is TRBV29-1; no clear D gene. CDR3 length equals 13 residues. CDR1 and CDR2 from the germline V gene are SQVTM and ANQGSEA. V shed 5 bases and J shed 2 bases, with 7 bases lying between them. This chain's CDR3 is CSVTVTYNSPLHF. In DNA, the CDR3 is TGCAGCGTTACGGTCACCTATAATTCACCCCTCCACTTT.

The chain links TRBV19 to TRBJ1-2, with D unresolved. The CDR3 contains 14 residues. Per the germline V gene, CDR1 is LNHDA and CDR2 is SQIVND (reference sequence). V was clipped by 3 bases and J by 2 bases, with 10 bases between them. The chain's CDR3 is CASSMIGENYGYTF. CDR3 bases: TGTGCCAGTAGTATGATTGGAGAAAACTATGGCTACACCTTC.

The table lists this clone with a few counts. The V and J genes are TRBV6-2 or TRBV6-3 and TRBJ1-2; D ambiguous. Looked up from germline, CDR1 is MNHEY and CDR2 is SVGEGT. The CDR3 totals 11 residues. Between the trimmed V and J ends, which lost 3 bases and 8 bases, there was a span of 7 bases. The CDR3 here is CASSYGRGYTF. The CDR3, as DNA: TGTGCCAGCAGTTATGGGAGGGGCTACACCTTC.

Comments on this clone: The sample contains more than one DNA sequence encoding this CDR3. This chain connects TRBV28 to TRBJ1-2; D might be TRBD1 (6 bases). V lost 3 bases, J lost 4 bases, and 9 bases lay in between. Germline values: CDR1 MDHEN, CDR2 SYDVKM. The CDR3 has 13 amino acids. The CDR3 DNA is TGTGCCAGCAGTTTTAGGGGGGGCTATGGCTACACCTTC. Amino acids: CASSFRGGYGYTF.

CDR3 region: CASSIYHSNQPQHF. The DNA of the CDR3 is TGTGCCAGCAGCATCTACCATAGCAATCAGCCCCAGCATTTT. The chain is built from TRBV5-6 and TRBJ1-5; D gene uncertain. The CDR3 is made up of 14 amino acids. Germline V gene sequence: CDR1 SGHDT, CDR2 YYEEEE. Deletions cut 4 bases from V and 0 bases from J, with 8 bases between.

The chain has TRBV7-3 and TRBJ1-2; D is perhaps TRBD1 (5 bases). Germline V gene lookup returns CDR1 SGHTA and CDR2 FQGTGA. Trimming pared 4 bases from V and 8 bases from J, leaving 11 bases between. The length of the CDR3 is 12 residues. CDR3 sequence (DNA): TGTGCCAGCAGCTCAGGGTGGCGGGGCTACACCTTC. It is translated as CASSSGWRGYTF.

The rearrangement links TRBV9 to TRBJ2-7; 8 positions match TRBD1. J was trimmed by 0 bases and V by 0 bases; bases with no gene match: 5. CDR1 is SGDLS and CDR2 is YYNGEE in the germline V gene. This CDR3 contains 16 residues. CDR3 in amino acids: CASSVEETGVSYEQYF. CDR3 bases: TGTGCCAGCAGCGTAGAGGAGACAGGGGTCTCCTACGAGCAGTACTTC.

This rearrangement joins TRBV24-1 to TRBJ2-7; TRBD2 is a possible D gene (5 bases). This CDR3 region has 12 residues. Trimming left V 3 bases short and J 6 bases short, with 8 bases between. CDR1 is KGHDR and CDR2 is SFDVKD in the germline V gene. The CDR3 DNA reads TGTGCCACCAGTGATGGGGAGAGCGAGCAGTACTTC. As protein: CATSDGESEQYF.